This T cell receptor (beta chain) was sequenced during a study of blood T cell repertoires in COVID-19. This clone was counted a single time. Participants' own reports of clinical history determined their cohort assignment. CDR1 is SGHVS and CDR2 is FQNEAQ in the germline V gene. J was trimmed by 4 bases and V by 5 bases; bases with no gene match: 4. The CDR3 loop spans 13 amino acids. Here immunoSEQ multiplex PCR was the method, and the copy in TCRdb shows in-frame clones only, minus some. The data hold 150,000 or so clones, with around 85% observed a single time. The clonotype comes from a man aged 45-65 years who had recovered from COVID-19. V is TRBV7-8 and J is TRBJ1-2, with TRBD1 identical over 7 bases. What was sequenced was PBMCs or T cells enriched from blood (not recorded which). In nucleotides, the CDR3 is TGTGCCAGCAGCCCCAGACAGGGCTATGGCTACACCTTC. Translated, it gives CASSPRQGYGYTF.